Listed below are T cell receptor beta chains from one sample, sequenced in a study of T-cell memory formation after mild COVID-19. A single record per CDR3 protein comes from TCRdb applying MiXCR to the 5' RACE reads. The profile shows more than 350,000 distinct CDR3 sequences, approximately 16% of them singletons. The sequenced sample was PBMCs or a T cell subset sorted from them (not recorded which). Receptors originate from a man between 18 and 29 years old who had mild COVID-19 (a few samples of this study predate the infection). Cell type and time point are not known. CDR3s include the opening cysteine and the closing phenylalanine or tryptophan. A D gene is named only where the DNA matches it firmly. The listing skips clone size in some rows; elsewhere it reads once, few, many or a size class.

TRBJ1-2,NA,TRBV5-1,NA,TGCGCCAGCAGCTTGGGGGGCTACTCCTATGGCTACACCTTC,CASSLGGYSYGYTF
TRBJ2-1,NA,TRBV19,NA,TGTGCCAGCACAGGACAGATGGGCTCCTACAATGAGCAGTTCTTC,CASTGQMGSYNEQFF
TRBJ2-7,few,TRBV7-8,NA,TGTGCCAGCAGCTTAGATCCGAAACCCTACGAGCAGTACTTC,CASSLDPKPYEQYF
TRBJ2-3,NA,TRBV6-1,NA,TGTGCCAGCAGTGAACTCGGCAGGGGAAGAGATACGCAGTATTTT,CASSELGRGRDTQYF
TRBJ2-5,few,TRBV5-1,TRBD2,TGCGCCAGCAGCTACTCGGGGCTAGCGGGGCAAGAGACCCAGTACTTC,CASSYSGLAGQETQYF
TRBJ1-2,NA,TRBV4-1,NA,TGCGCCAGCAGCCAAGATAGGCAGGTTGGTGGCTACACCTTC,CASSQDRQVGGYTF
TRBJ1-6,few,TRBV9,NA,TGTGCCAGCAGCGTAGTGGGCAACTCACCCCTCCACTTT,CASSVVGNSPLHF
TRBJ1-3,NA,TRBV5-5,NA,TGTGCCAGCAGCCCGGACCCGACCTCTGGAAACACCATATATTTT,CASSPDPTSGNTIYF
TRBJ1-1,NA,TRBV12-3/TRBV12-4,TRBD1,TGTGCCAGCAGTTTGGATAGGGGGCTTACTGAAGCTTTCTTT,CASSLDRGLTEAFF
TRBJ1-1,NA,TRBV12-3/TRBV12-4,NA,TGTGCCAGCTCCAGAACGAACACTGAAGCTTTCTTT,CASSRTNTEAFF
TRBJ1-2,NA,TRBV5-6,NA,TGTGCCAGCAGCTCCGGACAGCGAGGCTATGGCTACACCTTC,CASSSGQRGYGYTF
TRBJ2-5,NA,TRBV2,NA,TGTGCCAGCATCCCGGACATAACAGAGACCCAGTACTTC,CASIPDITETQYF
TRBJ2-5,NA,TRBV29-1,NA,TGCAGCGTCATCGACCGGGAGACCCAGTACTTC,CSVIDRETQYF
TRBJ1-6,NA,TRBV5-5,NA,TGTGCCAGCAGCAGGACCCCGACCGCGGACAGTGGGGTGGTGGATATCTCACCCCTCCACTTT,CASSRTPTADSGVVDISPLHF
TRBJ1-6,NA,TRBV9,NA,TGTGCCAGCAGCGTACGCGCAGTCTCGTCGGGTTCACCCCTCCACTTT,CASSVRAVSSGSPLHF
TRBJ1-2,NA,TRBV5-1,NA,TGCGCCAGCAGCCCGACTAGAGACTATGGCTACACCTTC,CASSPTRDYGYTF
TRBJ2-3,few,TRBV12-3/TRBV12-4,NA,TGTGCCAGCAGTTTGTCCCTCACAGATACGCAGTATTTT,CASSLSLTDTQYF
TRBJ1-1,NA,TRBV6-6,NA,TGTGCCAGCAGACCGAGAGGTGTTGAGAGGAGCCCTGAAGCTTTCTTT,CASRPRGVERSPEAFF
TRBJ1-2,NA,TRBV6-5,TRBD1,TGTGCCAGCAGCCGACCGGGACAGGGGAATGGCTACACCTTC,CASSRPGQGNGYTF
TRBJ2-5,NA,TRBV4-2,NA,TGTGCCAGCAGCCAAGAATCAGGGACGCGAGAGACCCAGTACTTC,CASSQESGTRETQYF
TRBJ1-6,many,TRBV28,NA,TGTGCCAGCAGTTTAACCAGGCATTCACCCCTCCACTTT,CASSLTRHSPLHF
TRBJ2-3,few,TRBV29-1,NA,TGCAGCGTTGCGGAGGATACAGATACGCAGTATTTT,CSVAEDTDTQYF
TRBJ2-5,few,TRBV5-6,TRBD1,TGTGCCAGCACCCTCCGGGGGACAGGGCAAGAGACCCAGTACTTC,CASTLRGTGQETQYF
TRBJ2-7,few,TRBV7-8,NA,TGTGCCAGCAGCCCGGGGCGAGGGGCCTACTACGAGCAGTACTTC,CASSPGRGAYYEQYF
TRBJ2-3,NA,TRBV20-1,TRBD2,TGCAGTGCTGCCGGGACTAGCGGCCGCACAGATACGCAGTATTTT,CSAAGTSGRTDTQYF
TRBJ2-1,NA,TRBV7-6,NA,TGTGCCAGCAGCTTAGGGGCGGGACAAGCTGGGAATGAGCAGTTCTTC,CASSLGAGQAGNEQFF
TRBJ2-4,few,TRBV11-2,TRBD2,TGTGCCAGCAAGCCAGCGGGGGGGCGCAAAAACATTCAGTACTTC,CASKPAGGRKNIQYF
TRBJ1-1,few,TRBV20-1,NA,TGCAGTGCTCGGTACTATGGCACTGAAGCTTTCTTT,CSARYYGTEAFF